One and the same sample provided the 2 T cell receptor beta chains below, sequenced in a study of T cells in Graves' hyperthyroidism and ophthalmopathy. RNA transcripts yielded amplified TCR beta CDR3 regions. First-round RT-PCR targeting the TCR CDR3 was performed with the HTBI primer set. TCRdb itself ran the multiplex PCR reads through MiXCR, one entry per CDR3 protein. The table records about 250,000 distinct CDR3 sequences, approximately 25% of them present only once. The sample comprised blood. These receptors originate from a middle-aged woman with Graves' ophthalmopathy.

The gene calls are TRBV28 and TRBJ2-5; 9 positions agree with TRBD1. CDR1 MDHEN and CDR2 SYDVKM come from the germline V gene. The trim removed 10 bases at V and 5 bases at J, leaving 14 bases unmatched. The CDR3 has 15 amino acids. CDR3 in amino acids: CATNRRDREFETQYF. CDR3 nucleotide sequence: TGTGCCACCAACCGGCGGGACAGGGAATTCGAGACCCAGTACTTC.

The sample holds many counts of this clonotype. V and J are TRBV28 and TRBJ2-5; a possible D gene is TRBD2 (5 bases). The CDR3 runs to 15 residues. Germline loops: CDR1 MDHEN, CDR2 SYDVKM. The ends were cut back, 6 bases at V and 5 bases at J, with 19 bases in the middle. CDR3 residues: CASSPARRVRETQYF. In nucleotides, the CDR3 is TGTGCCAGCAGCCCTGCCAGGCGGGTTAGGGAGACCCAGTACTTC.